One T cell receptor beta chain is described in this entry. What this receptor recognizes is not known. No per-base quality is available; no much larger clone lies one base away. This record belongs to a study of T cell repertoires in cytomegalovirus infection (dated by TCRdb to 2018 to 2020). For the study in its entirety: Peptide stimulations targeted recently identified HLA-C-restricted CMV epitopes, whose presentation resists viral immunomodulation, together with well-studied HLA-B-restricted epitopes. Because public TCR beta signatures pointed to carriage of CMV infection together with the matching HLA type, the HLA type of each donor mattered for the analysis. What the research found in general, with its limitations: In both this cohort and an independent roughly 350-donor cohort, the cumulative frequency of public TCR beta family members distinguished carriers of CMV infection plus the relevant HLA type. The ex vivo response was dominated by HLA-C-restricted CMV-specific TCR beta clonotypes, which also provided the single most frequent clonotype in two of eight donors.

Read against the paper, the sample's treatment or condition label means: in vitro stimulation with specific CMV peptide epitopes to enrich CMV-specific T cells. Sequenced using an Illumina HiSeq 1500. TCRdb passed the public sequencing reads through fastp at Q25 and MiXCR, retaining productive beta sequences. Rows with a matching CDR3 protein are joined into one entry that keeps the most common DNA and genes. The sample profile shows hundreds of thousands of distinct CDR3 sequences; 33% of them were found once. Jointly, the top ten make up around a sixth of the sample. Its CDR3 holds 14 amino acids, cysteine through phenylalanine. Of all the DNA, just the CDR3 is kept, 42 bases in frame from base 1. V is reduced by 5 bases and J by 7 bases, leaving a spacing of 15 bases between them. The germline V gene (reference sequence) supplies CDR1 DFQATT and CDR2 SNEGSKA.

This clonotype originated in a human donor in good health (CMV status not recorded). Some clones in this sample may be carry-over from other donors' samples. Here the chain combines TRBV20-1 and TRBJ1-6; possibly the D gene is TRBD1, per 5 matching bases. The source was cultured PBMCs, collected from culture after CMV antigen stimulation. The nucleotide sequence is TGCAGTGCTCGAGCGGGGGTACAAAATTCACCCCTCCACTTT. The translation is CSARAGVQNSPLHF.